The 14 T cell receptor beta chains below were found in one sample sequenced in a study of tumor and adjacent non-tumor tissue in lung cancer. RNA was extracted from bulk tissue without any cell sorting. A modified ARM-PCR protocol with three rounds of nested PCR amplified TCRbeta. From the multiplex PCR reads, TCRdb called clonotypes with MiXCR, one entry per CDR3 protein. The table shows some 84,000 distinct CDR3 sequences, with about 66% occurring only once. Source material: lung tumor tissue. The receptors were gathered from a man between 65 and 85 years old with non-small cell lung cancer.

The chain employs TRBV12-3 or TRBV12-4 and TRBJ1-1; D is undetermined. The CDR3 runs 13 residues. Between the trimmed V and J ends, which lost 4 bases and 5 bases, there was a span of 11 bases. The CDR3 region has the DNA TGTGCCAGCAGTTGGACGGATGGGACTGAAGCTTTCTTT. This gives the protein CASSWTDGTEAFF.

Of note for this clonotype: One end of the junction varies from germline; a read error may be responsible. This rearrangement joins TRBV20-1 to TRBJ2-7, with 11 bases that match TRBD2. CDR1 and CDR2 (germline): DFQATT, SNEGSKA (reference sequence). This CDR3 has 18 residues. Here the CDR3 reads CNARIRTGQGLAAYEQYF. The DNA for the CDR3 is TGCAATGCTAGAATCCGGACAGGGCAGGGACTAGCGGCCTACGAGCAGTACTTC.

Details on this clonotype: At one end the junction does not follow the germline gene, possibly because of a read error. The chain combines TRBV10-3 with TRBJ2-2; perhaps TRBD2 as D (6 bases). The CDR3 covers 14 residues. Germline assignment: CDR1 ENHRY and CDR2 SYGVKD. CDR3 nucleotides: TGCGCCATCAAAGGGACTGAGATCACCGGGGAGCTGTTTTTT. Its translation: CAIKGTEITGELFF.

The chain carries TRBV10-1 and TRBJ2-1, with a possible D match to TRBD2 (6 bases). The CDR3 length is 14 residues. Trimming pared 5 bases from V and 9 bases from J, leaving 17 bases between. In germline, CDR1 is WNHNN, CDR2 SYGVQD (reference sequence). The CDR3 is CASSYGGKKGEQFF. The CDR3 region has the DNA TGCGCCAGCAGTTATGGCGGGAAGAAGGGTGAGCAGTTCTTC.

There are many counts of this clonotype. The gene calls are TRBV29-1 and TRBJ1-4; D unresolved. The CDR3 sequence is 13 residues long. Germline CDR1 and CDR2: SQVTM and ANQGSEA. The V end was cut by 6 bases, the J end by 1 base, with 9 bases between. This CDR3 reads CSVLGRTNEKLFF. The CDR3 DNA follows: TGCAGCGTCCTCGGGAGAACTAATGAAAAACTGTTTTTT.

This clonotype was seen only a few times. This may come from a read error, since a much larger clone is one base off. The V call is TRBV11-2, the J call TRBJ2-1, with D perhaps TRBD1 (7 bases). V lost 7 bases to trimming and J lost 8 bases, with 24 bases between them. CDR3 length: 16 amino acids. Germline CDR1 SGHAT, CDR2 FQNNGV. CDR3: CASNSYGRGRNDEQFF. In DNA form, the CDR3 reads TGTGCCAGCAACTCCTATGGCAGGGGGAGGAACGATGAGCAGTTCTTC.

This chain joins TRBV29-1 and TRBJ2-5; D perhaps matches TRBD2 (5 bases). CDR1 SQVTM and CDR2 ANQGSEA come from the germline V gene. The V and J ends lost 7 bases and 5 bases respectively, with 17 bases between them. The CDR3 is made up of 13 amino acids. In DNA, the CDR3 is TGCAGCGCTTGGAGGTCGACACATGAGACCCAGTACTTC. Protein sequence: CSAWRSTHETQYF.

A note on this clonotype: As the CDR3 is not closed by the conserved phenylalanine or tryptophan, this likely results from a read error. The chain carries TRBV29-1 and TRBJ1-6, with 7 bases that match TRBD1. CDR1 is SQVTM, CDR2 ANQGSEA, per germline. There are 13 residues in the CDR3. V shed 6 bases and J 12 bases; nucleotides not matched to a gene: 11. CDR3 amino acids: CSVGDSSHLPLHC. The CDR3, as DNA: TGCAGCGTGGGGGACAGTTCGCATTTACCCCTCCACTGT.

This clonotype has more than one count but fewer than ten. At one end, the junction sequence differs from germline, possibly due to a read error. The chain carries TRBV5-6 and TRBJ2-2, with a weak D call TRBD2 (6 bases). The length of the CDR3 is 15 residues. CDR1 and CDR2 from the germline V gene are SGHDT and YYEEEE. DNA for the CDR3: TGTGCCTGCAGCTTCGGGGACGGGAGAACCGGGGAGCTGTTTTTT. Protein sequence: CACSFGDGRTGELFF.

This clonotype counts as medium-sized. V is TRBV11-2 and J is TRBJ2-7; 8 positions match TRBD2. V shed 2 bases, J shed 3 bases, and the junction held 6 bases outside the gene matches. The CDR3 is 15 amino acids. In germline, CDR1 is SGHAT, CDR2 FQNNGV. In DNA, the CDR3 is TGTGCCAGCAGCTTAACGTCGGGAGGGGGCTACGAGCAGTACTTC. This sequence encodes CASSLTSGGGYEQYF. The whole variable domain, remainder taken from reference TRBV11-2 and TRBJ2-7, is EAGVAQSPRYKIIEKRQSVAFWCNPISGHATLYWYQQILGQGPKLLIQFQNNGVVDDSQLPKDRFSAERLKGVDSTLKIQPAKLEDSAVYLCASSLTSGGGYEQYFGPGTRLTVT.

With respect to this clonotype: The junction departs from the called germline gene at one end, perhaps through a read error. The genes are TRBV28 and TRBJ2-3; D is unclear. CDR3 size: 14 residues. Germline CDR1 and CDR2: MDHEN and SYDVKM. The CDR3 loop is CTSCLMRETDTQYF. The CDR3 DNA follows: TGTACCAGCTGTTTAATGAGAGAGACAGATACGCAGTATTTT.

A remark on this clonotype: This may be a read error, as it is one base from a much larger clone. The chain has TRBV4-1 and TRBJ1-3; D gene uncertain. Germline loops: CDR1 MGHRA, CDR2 YSYEKL. V lost 0 bases and J 3 bases, leaving 12 bases between the germline ends. The CDR3 loop spans 16 amino acids. CDR3: CASSQEAHLYGNTIYF. CDR3 nucleotide sequence: TGCGCCAGCAGCCAAGAGGCCCATCTCTATGGAAACACCATATATTTT.

With respect to this clonotype: Just one base apart from a much larger clone, this may be a read error. V usage is TRBV7-9 and J usage is TRBJ2-3; D ambiguous. Germline-derived CDR1 and CDR2 are SEHNR and FQNEAQ (reference sequence). The CDR3 spans 14 residues. The CDR3 DNA sequence: TGTGCCAGCAGCTTAGTGACCCTCTCGGATATGCAGTATTTT. Protein: CASSLVTLSDMQYF.

To note about this clonotype: The CDR3 carries no conserved terminal phenylalanine or tryptophan, so it likely arises from a read error. The chain recombines TRBV11-3 with TRBJ1-1; TRBD1 might be the D (6 bases). This CDR3 has 16 residues. Germline values: CDR1 SGHNT, CDR2 YENEEA. CDR3 loop: CASSRSGTNMNIEAFY. In DNA, the CDR3 is TGCGCCAGCAGCCGCAGCGGGACAAATATGAACATTGAGGCTTTCTAT.